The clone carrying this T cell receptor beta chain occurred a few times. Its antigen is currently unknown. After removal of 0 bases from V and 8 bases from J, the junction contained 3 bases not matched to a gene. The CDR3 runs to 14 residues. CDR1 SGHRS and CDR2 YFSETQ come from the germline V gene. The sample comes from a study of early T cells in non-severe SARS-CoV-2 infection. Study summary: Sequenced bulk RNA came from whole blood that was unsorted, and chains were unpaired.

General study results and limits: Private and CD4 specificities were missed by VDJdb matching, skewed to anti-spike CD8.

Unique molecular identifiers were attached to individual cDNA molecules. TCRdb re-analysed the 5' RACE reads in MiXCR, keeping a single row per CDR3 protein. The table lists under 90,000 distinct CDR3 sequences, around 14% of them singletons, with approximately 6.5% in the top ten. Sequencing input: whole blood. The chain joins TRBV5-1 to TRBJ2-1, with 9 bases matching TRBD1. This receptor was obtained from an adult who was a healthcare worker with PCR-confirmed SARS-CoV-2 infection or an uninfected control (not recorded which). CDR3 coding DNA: TGCGCCAGCAGCTTGGACAGGGGGCGGGATGAGCAGTTCTTC. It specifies CASSLDRGRDEQFF.